Below, one T cell receptor beta chain is given with its context. The sample belongs to a study of blood T cell repertoires in COVID-19. Across the whole study: Sources were T cells, B-cell-depleted T cells, or PBMCs; the material itself was cDNA or gDNA.

CDR1 is LNHDA and CDR2 is SQIVND in the germline V gene (reference sequence). The CDR3 runs to 15 residues. Trimming at V came to 3 bases and at J to 10 bases, leaving 9 bases not matched to a gene. Original analysis: Estimated nucleated cell counts came from reference gene primer amplification. Clones were sequenced by immunoSEQ multiplex PCR, and TCRdb holds only the in-frame ones, with some missing. That table is the source of V, J and clone size, and D and trimming were worked out from the DNA. Of roughly 250,000 clones listed, approximately 85% were seen once; the top ten hold 0.87%. Seattle researchers signed up patients amid active infection and tracked them longitudinally.

The chain couples TRBV19 to TRBJ1-1; 12 nucleotides match TRBD1. Material: peripheral blood. The source of this sequence is a human donor with COVID-19, enrolled during active disease. The donor label of this sample is uncertain. CDR3 bases: TGTGCCAGTAGTATGTCTGGGACAGGGGGCTTTGTAGCTTTCTTT. This sequence encodes CASSMSGTGGFVAFF.